This T cell receptor beta chain was profiled in a study of blood T cell repertoires in COVID-19. Clones were read by immunoSEQ multiplex PCR, and TCRdb kept only the in-frame ones, dropping some. The sample records a few hundred thousand clones, approximately 89% being singletons. The CDR3 length is 17 residues. Per germline, CDR1 SEHNR and CDR2 FQNEAQ (reference sequence). Trimming removed 5 bases from V and 2 bases from J, with 16 bases in between. The TCR originated in a woman in her thirties or forties who had recovered from COVID-19. V gene TRBV7-9 combines with J gene TRBJ2-6, with D possibly matching TRBD2 (7 bases). Sample: peripheral blood. The CDR3 DNA sequence: TGTGCCAGCAGCCCCCGTGGGGGGGGCGCTGGGGCCAACGTCCTGACTTTC. Translating gives CASSPRGGGAGANVLTF.